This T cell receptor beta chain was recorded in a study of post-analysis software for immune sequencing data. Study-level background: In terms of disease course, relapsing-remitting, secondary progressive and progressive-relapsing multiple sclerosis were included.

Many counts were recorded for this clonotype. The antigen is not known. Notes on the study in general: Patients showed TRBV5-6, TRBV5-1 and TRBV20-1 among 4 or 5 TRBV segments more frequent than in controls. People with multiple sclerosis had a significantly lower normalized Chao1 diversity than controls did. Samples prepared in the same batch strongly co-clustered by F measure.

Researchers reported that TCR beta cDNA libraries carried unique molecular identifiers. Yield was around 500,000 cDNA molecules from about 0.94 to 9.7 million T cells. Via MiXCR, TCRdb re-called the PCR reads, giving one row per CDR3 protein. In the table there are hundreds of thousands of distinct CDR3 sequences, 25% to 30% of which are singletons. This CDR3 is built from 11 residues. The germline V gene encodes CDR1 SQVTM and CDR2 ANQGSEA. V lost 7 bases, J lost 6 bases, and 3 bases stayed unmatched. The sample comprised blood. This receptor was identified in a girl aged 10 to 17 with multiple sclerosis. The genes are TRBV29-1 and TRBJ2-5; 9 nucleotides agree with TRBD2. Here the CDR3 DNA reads TGCAGCGGTAGCGGGAGTAAGACCCAGTACTTC. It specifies CSGSGSKTQYF.